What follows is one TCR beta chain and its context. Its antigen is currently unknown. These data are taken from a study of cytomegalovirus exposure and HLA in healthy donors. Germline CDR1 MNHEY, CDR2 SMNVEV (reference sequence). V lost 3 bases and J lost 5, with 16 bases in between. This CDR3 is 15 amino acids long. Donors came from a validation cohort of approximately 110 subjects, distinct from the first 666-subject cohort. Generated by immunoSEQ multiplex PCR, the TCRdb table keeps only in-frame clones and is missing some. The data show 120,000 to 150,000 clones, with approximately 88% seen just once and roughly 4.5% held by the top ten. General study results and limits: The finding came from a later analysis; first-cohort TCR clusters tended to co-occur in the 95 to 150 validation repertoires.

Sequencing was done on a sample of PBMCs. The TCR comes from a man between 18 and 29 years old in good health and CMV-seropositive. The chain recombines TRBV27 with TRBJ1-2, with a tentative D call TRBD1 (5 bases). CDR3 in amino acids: CASSFREGGTYGYTF. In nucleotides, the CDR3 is TGTGCCAGCAGTTTTCGGGAGGGCGGGACGTATGGCTACACCTTC.